This TCR beta chain was identified during a study of cytomegalovirus exposure and HLA in healthy donors. Broader study findings: Most of the TCR beta V segments (in an earlier analysis) were productive either about 90% or about 30% of the time. In a later analysis, DRB1 alleles had the most associated TCRs; HLA-C alleles the fewest. In a later analysis, several top co-occurrence clusters appeared linked to parvovirus B19, influenza, CMV and Epstein-Barr virus. A later analysis showed HLA-associated TCR beta chains outstripping equally common others in clonal expansion.

The CDR3 is 15 residues long. Trimming took 0 bases from V and 1 from J, leaving 7 bases between them. CDR1 SGHRS and CDR2 YFSETQ come from the germline V gene. The PCR used 60 Vbeta and 13 Jbeta primers. Using immunoSEQ multiplex PCR, the repertoire was profiled, and TCRdb retains in-frame clones only, with some absent. This table holds fewer than 150,000 clones, around 78% found once. Points on this clone: Its antigen remains unidentified.

Sequencing input: PBMCs. This chain joins TRBV5-1 and TRBJ2-2; D is possibly TRBD1 (5 bases). The sequence was obtained from a male donor in good health and CMV-seronegative. The CDR3 loop reads CASSLGTLNTGELFF. In DNA, the CDR3 is TGCGCCAGCAGCTTGGGGACACTGAACACCGGGGAGCTGTTTTTT. The full variable domain, in which reference TRBV5-1 and TRBJ2-2 provide the parts outside the CDR3, is KAGVTQTPRYLIKTRGQQVTLSCSPISGHRSVSWYQQTPGQGLQFLFEYFSETQRNKGNFPGRFSGRQFSNSRSEMNVSTLELGDSALYLCASSLGTLNTGELFFGEGSRLTVL.